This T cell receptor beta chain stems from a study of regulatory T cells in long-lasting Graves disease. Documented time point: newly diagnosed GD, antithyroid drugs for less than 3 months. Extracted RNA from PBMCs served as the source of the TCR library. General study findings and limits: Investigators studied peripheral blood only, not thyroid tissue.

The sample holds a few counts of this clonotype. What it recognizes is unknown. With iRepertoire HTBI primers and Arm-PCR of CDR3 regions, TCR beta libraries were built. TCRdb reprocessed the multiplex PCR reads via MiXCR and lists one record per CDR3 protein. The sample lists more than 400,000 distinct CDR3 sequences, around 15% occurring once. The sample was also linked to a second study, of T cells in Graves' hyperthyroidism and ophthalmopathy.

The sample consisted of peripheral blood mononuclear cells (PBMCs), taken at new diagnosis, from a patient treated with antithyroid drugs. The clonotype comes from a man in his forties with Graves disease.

The chain's CDR3 is CASSREGASGYEQYF. CDR3 bases: TGTGCCAGCAGCCGAGAGGGCGCTAGCGGCTACGAGCAGTACTTC. This chain joins TRBV7-2 and TRBJ2-7; 7 bases are a match to TRBD2. Germline V gene lookup returns CDR1 SGHTA and CDR2 FQGNSA. The J segment lost 3 bases and the V segment lost 5 bases, leaving 10 bases of the junction unmatched. The CDR3 spans 15 residues.